Following are 31 T cell receptor beta chains from one sample sequenced in a study of OX40 agonist ivuxolimab in advanced cancers. Produced via immunoSEQ multiplex PCR; TCRdb's table is partial and in-frame only. The sample yields about 15,000 clones, 75% to 90% seen once. This specimen was CD4+ or CD8+ T cells sorted from blood, taken in a trial of the OX40 agonist ivuxolimab. Source of these receptors: an adult with an advanced solid tumor such as melanoma, head and neck, liver or kidney cancer.

The V call is TRBV7-9, the J call TRBJ2-7; D ambiguous. From germline, CDR1 is SEHNR and CDR2 FQNEAQ (reference sequence). With 3 bases removed from V and 2 bases from J, the gap between germline ends came to 5 bases. There are 12 residues in the CDR3. In DNA form, the CDR3 reads TGTGCCAGCAGCTTCGGCACCTACGAGCAGTACTTC. Protein product: CASSFGTYEQYF.

This clone was counted a single time. The J gene is TRBJ2-3, the V gene TRBV2; D ambiguous. The CDR3 sequence is 13 residues long. Germline V gene lookup returns CDR1 SNHLY and CDR2 FYNNEI. V gave up 5 bases and J gave up 6 bases, with 12 bases separating them. The CDR3 reads CASSYPPGDTQYF. In nucleotides, the CDR3 is TGTGCCAGCAGTTACCCGCCTGGCGATACGCAGTATTTT.

The chain recombines TRBV19 with TRBJ2-5; 7 bases are a match to TRBD1. The CDR3 covers 14 residues. V was pared by 5 bases and J by 5 bases, with 8 bases of the junction left unmatched. The germline V gene encodes CDR1 LNHDA and CDR2 SQIVND (reference sequence). This CDR3 is CASSLAGGSETQYF. The CDR3 region has the DNA TGTGCCAGTAGTTTGGCAGGGGGATCGGAGACCCAGTACTTC. Together with reference TRBV19 and TRBJ2-5, the CDR3 gives the full variable domain: DGGITQSPKYLFRKEGQNVTLSCEQNLNHDAMYWYRQDPGQGLRLIYYSQIVNDFQKGDIAEGYSVSREKKESFPLTVTSAQKNPTAFYLCASSLAGGSETQYFGPGTRLLVL.

The chain carries TRBV9 and TRBJ2-1, with 11 bases aligning to TRBD2. Per the germline V gene, CDR1 is SGDLS and CDR2 is YYNGEE. The CDR3 runs 15 residues. The ends lost 4 bases at V and 8 bases at J; junction bases unmatched: 8. The CDR3 here is CASSIRLAGFDEQFF. The CDR3 region has the DNA TGTGCCAGCAGCATAAGACTAGCGGGATTTGATGAGCAGTTCTTC. Full variable domain (missing parts from reference TRBV9 and TRBJ2-1): DSGVTQTPKHLITATGQRVTLRCSPRSGDLSVYWYQQSLDQGLQFLIQYYNGEERAKGNILERFSAQQFPDLHSELNLSSLELGDSALYFCASSIRLAGFDEQFFGPGTRLTVL.

The chain recombines TRBV4-2 with TRBJ2-1; 11 bases agree with TRBD2. The junction had 9 bases not matched to a gene; V was cut back by 6 bases and J by 8 bases. This CDR3 has 15 residues. Germline lookup yields CDR1 LGHNA and CDR2 YNFKEQ. This CDR3 is CASSRGLAGGYEQFF. The CDR3 region has the DNA TGTGCCAGCAGTCGCGGGCTAGCGGGAGGTTATGAGCAGTTCTTC.

The CDR3 sequence: CASSLQREGLETQYF. CDR3 nucleotides: TGTGCCAGCAGCTTACAGCGGGAGGGCCTCGAGACCCAGTACTTC. The V gene is TRBV7-9, the J gene TRBJ2-5, with TRBD2 matching over 10 bases. The CDR3 loop spans 15 amino acids. V shed 2 bases, J shed 5 bases, and the junction held 5 bases outside the gene matches. Per germline, CDR1 SEHNR and CDR2 FQNEAQ (reference sequence).

This clone was seen just once. The chain has TRBV4-2 and TRBJ2-1; the match to TRBD2 covers 10 bases. Germline CDR1 reads LGHNA; CDR2 reads YNFKEQ. This CDR3 has 14 residues. With V trimmed by 6 bases and J by 8 bases, 7 bases remained unmatched. The CDR3 sequence: CASSRGTSVYEQFF. As DNA, the CDR3 is TGTGCCAGCAGTAGGGGGACTAGCGTGTATGAGCAGTTCTTC.

The J gene is TRBJ1-6, the V gene TRBV28; unclear D gene. V gave up 4 bases and J gave up 7 bases, with 8 bases separating them. Germline V lookup: CDR1 MDHEN, CDR2 SYDVKM. This CDR3 is 13 amino acids long. The CDR3 region is CASSSPVNSPLHF. The DNA for the CDR3 is TGTGCCAGCAGTTCCCCCGTGAATTCACCCCTCCACTTT.

V and J are TRBV4-3 and TRBJ2-3, with TRBD1 matching over 7 bases. Germline trimming cut 4 bases from V and 4 bases from J; bases unmatched to any gene: 8. The CDR3 has 15 residues. Germline V CDR1 and CDR2: LGHNA, YSLEER. In DNA form, the CDR3 reads TGCGCCAGCAGCCTAAGGGACAGTGGGGCAGATACGCAGTATTTT. It translates to CASSLRDSGADTQYF.

This clone has just one count. The chain employs TRBV6-6 and TRBJ2-1; no firm D call. The length of the CDR3 is 11 residues. Trimming left V 10 bases short and J 5 bases short, with 9 bases between. The germline V gene has CDR1 MNHNY and CDR2 SVGAGI (reference sequence). CDR3 region: CATRRDNEQFF. The CDR3, as DNA: TGTGCCACCAGAAGGGACAATGAGCAGTTCTTC.

V and J are TRBV10-1 and TRBJ2-5, with 7 nucleotides matching TRBD2. V lost 11 bases to trimming and J lost 5 bases; unmatched junction nucleotides: 17. This CDR3 has 15 amino acids. Germline V lookup: CDR1 WNHNN, CDR2 SYGVQD (reference sequence). This CDR3 is CAGIRAGIPRETQYF. CDR3 coding DNA: TGCGCCGGAATTAGAGCGGGGATCCCAAGGGAGACCCAGTACTTC.

This chain links TRBV5-8 with TRBJ2-5; D could derive from TRBD1 or TRBD2 (5 bases each). This CDR3 has 12 residues. With 6 bases removed from V and 11 bases from J, the gap between germline ends came to 17 bases. Looked up from germline, CDR1 is SGHTS and CDR2 is YDEGEE. The CDR3 here is CASTFTTGTQYF. The CDR3 DNA is TGTGCCAGCACCTTCACTACCGGGACGCAGTACTTC.

This chain uses TRBV11-2 with TRBJ2-7; D unclear. The CDR3 is 11 residues long. Germline assignment: CDR1 SGHAT and CDR2 FQNNGV. The germline V and J ends were trimmed by 5 bases and 1 base, with 3 bases remaining between them. The CDR3 bases are TGTGCCAGCAGCCCTTCCTACGAGCAGTACTTC. It specifies CASSPSYEQYF.

This sequence joins TRBV28 and TRBJ1-6, with 8 bases fitting TRBD1. J was trimmed by 7 bases and V by 3 bases; bases with no gene match: 8. The CDR3 covers 16 residues. Germline V lookup: CDR1 MDHEN, CDR2 SYDVKM. CDR3 bases: TGTGCCAGCAGTTTTACGTTGGACAGGGAGAATTCACCCCTCCACTTT. Protein sequence: CASSFTLDRENSPLHF.

The J gene is TRBJ2-2, the V gene TRBV10-3; 8 nucleotides line up with TRBD2. The V segment lost 8 bases and the J segment 2 bases; nucleotides outside the gene matches: 10. Per the germline V gene, CDR1 is ENHRY and CDR2 is SYGVKD. This CDR3 is 16 amino acids long. CDR3 in DNA: TGTGCCATCTCGACTAGCGCCCGTTCTAACACCGGGGAGCTGTTTTTT. Translation: CAISTSARSNTGELFF.

The genes are TRBV14 and TRBJ2-7, with TRBD2 matching over 11 bases. There are 14 residues in the CDR3. V dropped 0 bases and J dropped 7; count of bases not matched to a gene: 2. CDR1 is SGHDN and CDR2 is FVKESK in the germline V gene. The CDR3 region has the DNA TGTGCCAGCAGCCAAGATCGACTAGCGGGGGAGCAGTACTTC. Its protein product is CASSQDRLAGEQYF. Complete variable domain (other parts from reference TRBV14 and TRBJ2-7): EAGVTQFPSHSVIEKGQTVTLRCDPISGHDNLYWYRRVMGKEIKFLLHFVKESKQDESGMPNNRFLAERTGGTYSTLKVQPAELEDSGVYFCASSQDRLAGEQYFGPGTRLTVT.

The chain is built from TRBV18 and TRBJ2-1; 9 bases are a match to TRBD1. The germline gives CDR1 KGHSH, CDR2 LQKENI. The CDR3 runs 15 residues. The junction had 3 bases not matched to a gene; V was cut back by 0 bases and J by 6 bases. CDR3 coding DNA: TGTGCCAGCTCACCACCGGGACAGGGTTTCAATGAGCAGTTCTTC. Translation gives CASSPPGQGFNEQFF.

This sequence joins TRBV10-3 and TRBJ2-7, with 10 bases matching TRBD1. The J segment lost 2 bases and the V segment lost 6 bases, leaving 7 bases of the junction unmatched. Germline CDR1 ENHRY, CDR2 SYGVKD. The CDR3 runs to 15 residues. CDR3 loop: CAISSPGQGTYEQYF. The CDR3, as DNA: TGTGCCATCAGCAGCCCGGGACAGGGGACCTACGAGCAGTACTTC.

The chain carries TRBV19 and TRBJ1-5; perhaps TRBD1 as D (5 bases). CDR1 is LNHDA, CDR2 SQIVND, per germline (reference sequence). V was shortened by 7 bases and J by 2 bases, with 9 bases between the two germline ends. CDR3 size: 13 residues. CDR3 bases: TGTGCCAGTAAAAGGGGAGGCAATCAGCCCCAGCATTTT. Encoded protein: CASKRGGNQPQHF.

The count of this clone is one. The gene calls are TRBV5-5 and TRBJ2-7; no definite D call. Trimming removed 3 bases at V and 0 bases at J, with 13 bases between. This CDR3 region has 15 residues. Germline-derived CDR1 and CDR2 are SGHKS and YYEKEE (reference sequence). DNA for the CDR3: TGTGCCAGCAGCTACCCTCGGACGGGCTCCTACGAGCAGTACTTC. Translated: CASSYPRTGSYEQYF.

The chain carries TRBV14 and TRBJ2-3, with 10 bases lining up with TRBD1. Looked up from germline, CDR1 is SGHDN and CDR2 is FVKESK. The CDR3 has 17 amino acids. V shed 3 bases and J 1 base; nucleotides not matched to a gene: 7. CDR3: CASSQDRDRGRTDTQYF. The DNA of the CDR3 is TGTGCCAGCAGCCAGGACAGGGACAGGGGCCGCACAGATACGCAGTATTTT.

The chain joins TRBV7-8 to TRBJ2-2; D not certain. The CDR3 runs 12 residues. CDR1 and CDR2 from the germline V gene are SGHVS and FQNEAQ. V shed 4 bases and J shed 8 bases, with 8 bases lying between them. The CDR3 reads CASSSDFGELFF. CDR3 bases: TGTGCCAGCAGCTCCGACTTTGGGGAGCTGTTTTTT.

The rearrangement uses TRBV2 and TRBJ2-7; D is uncertain. The CDR3 has 11 amino acids. V was cut by 8 bases and J by 1 base, with 6 bases left in between. Germline V gives CDR1 SNHLY, CDR2 FYNNEI. CDR3 sequence: CASRRSYEQYF. In nucleotides, the CDR3 is TGTGCCAGCCGCCGGTCCTACGAGCAGTACTTC. The full variable domain, completed using reference TRBV2 and TRBJ2-7, is EPEVTQTPSHQVTQMGQEVILRCVPISNHLYFYWYRQILGQKVEFLVSFYNNEISEKSEIFDDQFSVERPDGSNFTLKIRSTKLEDSAMYFCASRRSYEQYFGPGTRLTVT.

The rearrangement links TRBV4-1 to TRBJ1-5; unclear D gene. The CDR3 length is 15 residues. Between the trimmed V and J ends, which lost 0 bases and 5 bases, there was a span of 11 bases. Germline CDR1 reads MGHRA; CDR2 reads YSYEKL. CDR3 DNA: TGCGCCAGCAGCCAAGATGGGCGACGAGATCAGCCCCAGCATTTT. It specifies CASSQDGRRDQPQHF.

This rearrangement joins TRBV9 to TRBJ2-3, with D hard to call. Germline loops: CDR1 SGDLS, CDR2 YYNGEE. V shed 0 bases and J shed 2 bases, with 10 bases lying between them. CDR3 length: 15 amino acids. In DNA form, the CDR3 reads TGTGCCAGCAGCGTAGATTGGGTCAACACAGATACGCAGTATTTT. Its translation: CASSVDWVNTDTQYF.

The chain carries TRBV28 and TRBJ2-2; D remains unclear. CDR1 MDHEN and CDR2 SYDVKM come from the germline V gene. The CDR3 contains 12 residues. V dropped 7 bases and J dropped 9 bases, with 12 bases sitting between them. CDR3 residues: CASTASSRELFF. The DNA of the CDR3 is TGTGCCAGCACCGCGAGTTCGAGGGAGCTGTTTTTT.

The chain employs TRBV4-1 and TRBJ2-3; D remains unclear. This CDR3 comprises 15 residues. Trimming stripped 2 bases from V and 0 bases from J, with 9 bases between. CDR1 MGHRA and CDR2 YSYEKL come from the germline V gene. This chain's CDR3 is CASSQSGASTDTQYF. In nucleotides, the CDR3 is TGCGCCAGCAGCCAATCCGGTGCTAGCACAGATACGCAGTATTTT.

The chain has TRBV4-3 and TRBJ2-1; D is unresolved. Trimming shortened V by 0 bases and J by 9 bases, and 6 bases separated the two germline ends. The CDR3 spans 12 residues. Germline V gene lookup returns CDR1 LGHNA and CDR2 YSLEER. The CDR3 coding sequence is TGCGCCAGCAGCCAAGATTGGAGTGAGCAGTTCTTC. Encoded protein: CASSQDWSEQFF.

The chain combines TRBV5-4 with TRBJ2-1; D gene unclear. The CDR3 covers 14 residues. The germline V gene encodes CDR1 SGHNT and CDR2 YYREEE (reference sequence). The V gene lost 2 bases and the J gene lost 2 bases, with 8 bases spanning the gap. CDR3 loop: CASSFRKAYNEQFF. DNA of the CDR3: TGTGCCAGCAGCTTCCGGAAAGCCTACAATGAGCAGTTCTTC.

J is TRBJ2-5 and V is TRBV19; 10 positions agree with TRBD2. Trimming at V came to 2 bases and at J to 5 bases, leaving 17 bases not matched to a gene. The CDR3 is 19 residues long. Germline lookup yields CDR1 LNHDA and CDR2 SQIVND (reference sequence). The CDR3 loop reads CASSIRVLAGVQSGETQYF. CDR3 sequence (DNA): TGTGCCAGTAGTATAAGGGTCCTAGCGGGAGTTCAAAGCGGGGAGACCCAGTACTTC.

This clone was found a few times. The chain links TRBV18 to TRBJ2-3, with a possible D match to TRBD1 (6 bases). Per the germline V gene, CDR1 is KGHSH and CDR2 is LQKENI. This CDR3 comprises 14 residues. V lost 3 bases and J 4 bases, leaving 11 bases between the germline ends. The CDR3 DNA reads as TGTGCCAGCTCACCGACAGGCTGGGCAGATACGCAGTATTTT. Translation gives CASSPTGWADTQYF. The variable domain in full, with the rest retrieved from reference TRBV18 and TRBJ2-3, is NAGVMQNPRHLVRRRGQEARLRCSPMKGHSHVYWYRQLPEEGLKFMVYLQKENIIDESGMPKERFSAEFPKEGPSILRIQQVVRGDSAAYFCASSPTGWADTQYFGPGTRLTVL.